Below are 30 T cell receptor beta chains sequenced from a single sample in a study of blood T cell repertoires in COVID-19. Some clones are missing from TCRdb's copy, which holds only in-frame ones; the method was immunoSEQ multiplex PCR. The top ten clones hold under 1.5% of a sample with 400,000 to 450,000 clones, 75% to 90% of them seen once. Source material: peripheral blood. The receptor set was obtained from a woman aged 25 to 39 with active or convalescent COVID-19.

CDR3 residues: CASSDLAGGIRDTQYF. Here the CDR3 DNA reads TGTGCCAGCAGCGACCTAGCGGGAGGAATCCGAGATACGCAGTATTTT. The chain employs TRBV5-6 and TRBJ2-3; 11 bases fit TRBD2. The germline CDR1 and CDR2 sequences are SGHDT and YYEEEE. Trimming took 4 bases from V and 5 from J; bases not matched to a gene: 9. The CDR3 runs to 16 residues.

The chain carries TRBV19 and TRBJ1-1, with 10 bases fitting TRBD1. V lost 4 bases to trimming and J lost 5 bases; unmatched junction nucleotides: 4. Germline CDR1 is LNHDA and CDR2 is SQIVND (reference sequence). The CDR3 length is 14 residues. DNA for the CDR3: TGTGCCAGTAGTAGGGACAGGGGAAGGACTGAAGCTTTCTTT. The encoded protein is CASSRDRGRTEAFF.

This clone was detected once. CDR3 DNA sequence: TGTGCCACCAGTGATGGACTCCCCGATCAGCCCCAGCATTTT. It translates to CATSDGLPDQPQHF. The rearrangement joins TRBV24-1 to TRBJ1-5; D is unresolved. The CDR3 consists of 14 residues. V lost 3 bases and J 5 bases, leaving 10 bases between the germline ends. Germline V CDR1 and CDR2: KGHDR, SFDVKD.

The V and J genes are TRBV30 and TRBJ1-1; D is unresolved. The CDR3 has 13 amino acids. Germline CDR1 and CDR2: GTSNPN and SVGIG (reference sequence). Trimming pared 2 bases from V and 3 bases from J, leaving 10 bases between. This CDR3 is CAWSPPVDTEAFF. As DNA, the CDR3 is TGTGCCTGGAGTCCCCCGGTGGACACTGAAGCTTTCTTT.

The chain couples TRBV7-2 to TRBJ1-1; 7 bases align to TRBD1. Germline V CDR1 and CDR2: SGHTA, FQGNSA. This CDR3 is built from 16 residues. V dropped 5 bases and J dropped 3; count of bases not matched to a gene: 12. CDR3 sequence (DNA): TGTGCCAGCAGCCCCGGAGACAGGGACGAGGACACTGAAGCTTTCTTT. This gives the protein CASSPGDRDEDTEAFF.

The CDR3, as DNA: TGCGCCAGCAGCACTGGGACAGGGCCGGTGGACTATGGCTACACCTTC. Translation: CASSTGTGPVDYGYTF. V usage is TRBV5-1 and J usage is TRBJ1-2; 9 bases map to TRBD1. The CDR3 length is 16 residues. The ends lost 4 bases at V and 3 bases at J; junction bases unmatched: 10. The V gene's germline CDR1 is SGHRS and CDR2 YFSETQ.

The chain recombines TRBV6-1 with TRBJ1-6, with no clear D. CDR3 size: 13 residues. Between the trimmed V and J ends, which lost 3 bases and 7 bases, there was a span of 7 bases. Germline V lookup: CDR1 MNHNS, CDR2 SASEGT. In DNA form, the CDR3 reads TGTGCCAGCAGTGAGGGCTTAAATTCACCCCTCCACTTT. This codes for CASSEGLNSPLHF.

V usage is TRBV30 and J usage is TRBJ1-1, with D perhaps matching TRBD1 (6 bases). Trimming removed 5 bases from V and 4 bases from J, with 17 bases in between. Per germline, CDR1 GTSNPN and CDR2 SVGIG (reference sequence). The CDR3 sequence is 14 residues long. The CDR3 DNA sequence: TGTGCCTGGGCACGGGGGGGGCGCGGCACTGAAGCTTTCTTT. It translates to CAWARGGRGTEAFF.

The chain has TRBV10-1 and TRBJ2-2; no definite D call. The CDR3 length is 16 residues. Between the trimmed V and J ends, which lost 6 bases and 3 bases, there was a span of 17 bases. Looked up from germline, CDR1 is WNHNN and CDR2 is SYGVQD (reference sequence). The CDR3 DNA follows: TGCGCCAGCAGCGGTCCGAGACTGCCCGACACCGGGGAGCTGTTTTTT. Its translation: CASSGPRLPDTGELFF.

V is TRBV3-1 (or the pseudogene TRBV3-2) and J is TRBJ2-7; D is perhaps TRBD2 (5 bases). Trimming shortened V by 1 base and J by 3 bases, and 7 bases separated the two germline ends. There are 13 residues in the CDR3. The V gene's germline CDR1 is LGHDT and CDR2 YNNKEL (reference sequence). DNA for the CDR3: TGTGCCAGCAGCCAAGCTGCGGGCTACGAGCAGTACTTC. Protein sequence: CASSQAAGYEQYF.

The chain combines TRBV6-4 with TRBJ1-6, with D perhaps matching TRBD1 (5 bases). From germline, CDR1 is MRHNA and CDR2 SNTAGT. This CDR3 region has 13 residues. The V and J ends lost 8 bases and 7 bases respectively, with 12 bases between them. CDR3 in DNA: TGTGCCAGCTCCCCACAGGTGAATTCACCCCTCCACTTT. This translates into CASSPQVNSPLHF.

This sequence joins TRBV6-5 and TRBJ2-1, with D perhaps TRBD2 (6 bases). V was clipped by 4 bases and J by 0 bases, with 10 bases between them. CDR1 MNHEY and CDR2 SVGAGI come from the germline V gene. The CDR3 contains 15 residues. CDR3 loop: CASSWTKSSYNEQFF. The CDR3 DNA reads as TGTGCCAGCAGTTGGACTAAAAGCTCCTACAATGAGCAGTTCTTC.

The chain links TRBV5-1 to TRBJ2-1; TRBD1 aligns across 9 bases. J was trimmed by 5 bases and V by 4 bases; bases with no gene match: 19. The CDR3 totals 19 residues. Germline V gene sequence: CDR1 SGHRS, CDR2 YFSETQ. DNA for the CDR3: TGCGCCAGCAGCCCGACTCGGACAGGGGCCTCTTCAATCGACAATGAGCAGTTCTTC. It encodes CASSPTRTGASSIDNEQFF. The entire variable domain, with the rest obtained from reference TRBV5-1 and TRBJ2-1, is as follows: KAGVTQTPRYLIKTRGQQVTLSCSPISGHRSVSWYQQTPGQGLQFLFEYFSETQRNKGNFPGRFSGRQFSNSRSEMNVSTLELGDSALYLCASSPTRTGASSIDNEQFFGPGTRLTVL.

This sequence joins TRBV7-2 and TRBJ1-1, with TRBD1 as a possible D gene (5 bases). From germline, CDR1 is SGHTA and CDR2 FQGNSA. Trimming shortened V by 3 bases and J by 6 bases, and 14 bases separated the two germline ends. The CDR3 consists of 14 residues. For the CDR3, the DNA is TGTGCCAGCAGCTTCCGCGGGACGGCCTCTGAAGCTTTCTTT. It translates to CASSFRGTASEAFF.

The chain joins TRBV6-2 or TRBV6-3 to TRBJ1-4, with D unclear. V lost 4 bases, J lost 7 bases, and 4 bases lay in between. The CDR3 covers 11 residues. The germline V gene encodes CDR1 MNHEY and CDR2 SVGEGT. CDR3 residues: CASSSFEKLFF. CDR3 sequence (DNA): TGTGCCAGCAGTTCCTTTGAAAAACTGTTTTTT.

The chain combines TRBV18 with TRBJ2-5; D may be TRBD1 (5 bases). V was trimmed by 6 bases and J by 3 bases, leaving 14 bases between them. The CDR3 runs to 14 residues. Germline V gene sequence: CDR1 KGHSH, CDR2 LQKENI. The CDR3 spells CASSQRGREETQYF. The CDR3 DNA sequence: TGTGCCAGCTCGCAAAGGGGAAGGGAAGAGACCCAGTACTTC.

Notes on this clone: This sample also contains other DNA sequences that code for the same CDR3. The chain recombines TRBV19 with TRBJ1-1; D uncertain. There are 13 residues in the CDR3. Germline lookup yields CDR1 LNHDA and CDR2 SQIVND (reference sequence). The ends were cut back, 5 bases at V and 1 base at J, with 8 bases in the middle. CDR3 DNA sequence: TGTGCCAGTAGTGCCACAGCGAACACTGAAGCTTTCTTT. Protein sequence: CASSATANTEAFF.

This rearrangement joins TRBV2 to TRBJ1-5; D might be TRBD1 (6 bases). This CDR3 contains 14 residues. Germline V gene lookup returns CDR1 SNHLY and CDR2 FYNNEI. V was pared by 4 bases and J by 2 bases, with 9 bases between. DNA for the CDR3: TGTGCCAGCAGTGTGGGGGCGGGCAATCAGCCCCAGCATTTT. This codes for CASSVGAGNQPQHF.

V usage is TRBV16 and J usage is TRBJ2-7; D remains unclear. The CDR3 is 14 residues long. Trimming left V 2 bases short and J 0 bases short, with 8 bases between. The germline gives CDR1 KGHSY, CDR2 FQNENV. CDR3 in amino acids: CASSQGQISYEQYF. CDR3 nucleotides: TGTGCCAGCAGCCAAGGGCAGATCTCCTACGAGCAGTACTTC.

The CDR3 region is CASSLPFSSYNEQFF. In DNA form, the CDR3 reads TGTGCCAGCAGCTTACCGTTCAGCTCCTACAATGAGCAGTTCTTC. The V and J genes are TRBV7-2 and TRBJ2-1, with unresolved D. The CDR3 totals 15 residues. Trimming shortened V by 2 bases and J by 0 bases, and 8 bases separated the two germline ends. Germline CDR1 and CDR2: SGHTA and FQGNSA.

The J gene is TRBJ2-1, the V gene TRBV24-1; 7 nucleotides align to TRBD1. Losses at the gene ends were 6 bases for V and 6 bases for J; bases not matched to a gene: 4. This CDR3 contains 13 residues. Germline CDR1 reads KGHDR; CDR2 reads SFDVKD. CDR3 amino acids: CATSPQGSNEQFF. Here the CDR3 DNA reads TGTGCCACCAGTCCACAGGGGTCCAATGAGCAGTTCTTC.

This chain uses TRBV5-1 with TRBJ2-3; the D gene is possibly TRBD2 (6 bases). Trimming stripped 4 bases from V and 2 bases from J, with 11 bases between. CDR1 SGHRS and CDR2 YFSETQ come from the germline V gene. This CDR3 spans 14 amino acids. The CDR3 sequence is CASSQTSTTDTQYF. The CDR3 nucleotides are TGCGCCAGCAGCCAGACTAGTACCACAGATACGCAGTATTTT.

The V gene is TRBV5-1, the J gene TRBJ1-6; 8 bases map to TRBD1. The V gene end was trimmed by 6 bases and the J gene end by 8 bases; junction bases not matched to a gene: 10. CDR1 and CDR2 from the germline V gene are SGHRS and YFSETQ. This CDR3 has 15 amino acids. CDR3: CASTLGGTGYSPLHF. CDR3 bases: TGCGCCAGCACCCTTGGAGGGACAGGCTATTCACCCCTCCACTTT.

CDR3 sequence (DNA): TGTGCCAGCAGCTTGGGACAGGGTATTGCAACTAATGAAAAACTGTTTTTT. Amino acid sequence: CASSLGQGIATNEKLFF. The rearrangement uses TRBV5-4 and TRBJ1-4; 7 bases are shared with TRBD1. This CDR3 has 17 residues. Germline values: CDR1 SGHNT, CDR2 YYREEE (reference sequence). The V and J ends lost 0 bases and 0 bases, in that order; junction bases with no gene match: 5.

The rearrangement joins TRBV11-2 to TRBJ2-7; D is unresolved. Deletions cut 4 bases from V and 3 bases from J, with 10 bases between. The V gene's germline CDR1 is SGHAT and CDR2 FQNNGV. The CDR3 is 13 amino acids. In DNA form, the CDR3 reads TGTGCCAGCAGCTCCGAGTCTCACTACGAGCAGTACTTC. Protein: CASSSESHYEQYF.

The CDR3, as DNA: TGTGCCAGCAGCTCCCCCCCCGCGCAAGAGACCCAGTACTTC. It codes for CASSSPPAQETQYF. The chain couples TRBV7-2 to TRBJ2-5; D call uncertain. The CDR3 has 14 amino acids. Germline V gives CDR1 SGHTA, CDR2 FQGNSA. V shed 4 bases and J shed 2 bases, with 11 bases lying between them.

This clone was counted many times. This chain connects TRBV27 to TRBJ2-2; TRBD1 is a possible D gene (6 bases). The CDR3 has 14 residues. Per the germline V gene, CDR1 is MNHEY and CDR2 is SMNVEV (reference sequence). V was trimmed by 5 bases and J by 5 bases, leaving 12 bases between them. CDR3 in DNA: TGTGCCAGCAGTCCAAGACAGGAGACCGGGGAGCTGTTTTTT. Translation gives CASSPRQETGELFF.

The V call is TRBV6-5, the J call TRBJ2-7; 10 positions agree with TRBD1. Per germline, CDR1 MNHEY and CDR2 SVGAGI. V was clipped by 6 bases and J by 2 bases; unmatched bases: 7. This CDR3 contains 15 residues. The CDR3 DNA sequence: TGTGCCAGCAGATCTCCGGGACAGGGGACCTACGAGCAGTACTTC. Translated, it gives CASRSPGQGTYEQYF.

The gene calls are TRBV7-8 and TRBJ1-4; D is perhaps TRBD1 (6 bases). Germline V lookup: CDR1 SGHVS, CDR2 FQNEAQ. The V end was cut by 5 bases, the J end by 1 base, with 14 bases between. CDR3 length: 16 amino acids. CDR3 DNA sequence: TGTGCCAGCAGCCCGGGTCGGGGACAAACTAATGAAAAACTGTTTTTT. Translated, it gives CASSPGRGQTNEKLFF.

The CDR3 bases are TGTGCCAGCTCACCGAGTGACACCACTGAAGCTTTCTTT. Its protein product is CASSPSDTTEAFF. The genes are TRBV18 and TRBJ1-1; unclear D gene. Per germline, CDR1 KGHSH and CDR2 LQKENI. The CDR3 contains 13 residues. Trimming left V 3 bases short and J 4 bases short, with 9 bases between.